Listed below are T cell receptor beta chains from one sample, sequenced in a study of blood T cells in healthy people across ages. TCRdb re-called the 5' RACE reads through MiXCR, storing one row per CDR3 protein. Here the sample spans over 1,500,000 distinct CDR3 sequences, around 42% being singletons. The sequencing sample was made of blood. Receptors originate from a human donor in good health. The CDR3 runs from the conserved cysteine through the conserved F or W. D genes are given only for firm matches. Rows may omit the clone size; those that give it use once, few, many or a size class.

>many|.|TRBV6-6|TRBJ2-5
TGTGCCAGCAGCCCTACTAGACGCCAAGAGACCCAGTACTTC
CASSPTRRQETQYF
>few|.|TRBV7-3|TRBJ2-3
TGTGCCAGCAGCTTAAATCCCTCCTCAGATACGCAGTATTTT
CASSLNPSSDTQYF
>few|TRBD1|TRBV7-8|TRBJ1-2
TGTGCCAGCAGCTTTACAGGGGAAGGCGGCTACACCTTC
CASSFTGEGGYTF
>.|.|TRBV29-1|TRBJ2-7
TGCAGCGTTGAAACGTTCCAGGACAGTTCACCTAACGAGCAGTACTTC
CSVETFQDSSPNEQYF
>.|.|TRBV13|TRBJ2-1
TGTGCCAGCAGTCTCCCGGATAACAAGCAGTTCTTC
CASSLPDNKQFF
>few|.|TRBV27|TRBJ2-2
TGTGCCAGCAGTTTTACAGGGTATGACACCGGGGAGCTGTTTTTT
CASSFTGYDTGELFF
>.|TRBD1|TRBV30|TRBJ2-6
TGTGCCTGGAGAGATGACAGGGCCGTTGCTGGGGCCAACGTCCTGACTTTC
CAWRDDRAVAGANVLTF
>once|.|TRBV29-1|TRBJ1-2
TGCAGCGTGGGAAAGGACGTAGGATATGGCTACACCTTC
CSVGKDVGYGYTF
>.|.|TRBV9|TRBJ1-2
TGTGCCAGCAGCTCCCAGCAGGCGGGCTATGGCTACACCTTC
CASSSQQAGYGYTF
>.|TRBD1|TRBV3-1|TRBJ2-7
TGTGCCAGCAGCTTAGTGGTGACAGGGGCCTACGAGCAGTACTTC
CASSLVVTGAYEQYF
>.|TRBD2|TRBV2|TRBJ2-3
TGTGCCAGCAGTGCAGCGGGGATGACAGATACGCAGTATTTT
CASSAAGMTDTQYF
>.|.|TRBV4-1|TRBJ2-7
TGCGCCAGCAGCCAGCAAACCTGGGGGGCCTACGAGCAGTACTTC
CASSQQTWGAYEQYF
>.|TRBD2|TRBV7-2|TRBJ2-3
TGCGCCAGCAGCTCATCTTCTAGCGGGGTGTTGTCAGATACGCAGTATTTT
CASSSSSSGVLSDTQYF
>many|TRBD2|TRBV7-2|TRBJ2-7
TGTGCCAGCAGCTTAAGCGGGGGGGATCCCTACGAGCAGTACTTC
CASSLSGGDPYEQYF
>once|TRBD1|TRBV27|TRBJ1-4
TGTACCAGCAGTTCCAGGGGGCTGAGAGAAAAACTGTTTTTT
CTSSSRGLREKLFF
>few|.|TRBV6-5|TRBJ1-1
TGTGCCAGCAGTTCCGACCCGAGTGCCGACACTGAAGCTTTCTTT
CASSSDPSADTEAFF
>.|.|TRBV12-3/TRBV12-4|TRBJ1-1
TGTGCCAGCAGTTTAATGACTGAAGCTTTCTTT
CASSLMTEAFF
>.|.|TRBV6-1|TRBJ2-7
TGTGCCAGCAGTGAAATTGTAGGAAGGAGCTACGAGCAGTACTTC
CASSEIVGRSYEQYF
>many|.|TRBV4-3|TRBJ1-5
TGCGCCAGCAGCGCAGGCCTCTTTCGGCCCCAGCATTTT
CASSAGLFRPQHF
>.|TRBD1|TRBV20-1|TRBJ1-6
TGCAGTGCCCAAGGGACAGCTATGTATAATTCACCCCTCCACTTT
CSAQGTAMYNSPLHF
>.|.|TRBV24-1|TRBJ2-7
TGTGCCACCAGCCTACAGGGTACCTACGAGCAGTACTTC
CATSLQGTYEQYF
>.|.|TRBV7-3|TRBJ2-1
TGTGCCAGCAGCACCTATGCGGGACCCTCCTACAATGAGCAGTTCTTC
CASSTYAGPSYNEQFF
>.|.|TRBV4-3|TRBJ1-2
TGCGTCAGCAGCCAAGGTTTGGATGGCTACACCTTC
CVSSQGLDGYTF
>.|.|TRBV7-9|TRBJ1-1
TGTGCCACCTCCCTGGGTCTCCCTAACACTGAAGCTTTCTTT
CATSLGLPNTEAFF
>.|.|TRBV18|TRBJ1-5
TGTGCCAGCTCACAAACGGGATCAGGGGAACGGCCCCAGCATTTT
CASSQTGSGERPQHF
>.|.|TRBV4-2|TRBJ2-1
TGTGCCAGCAGCCAAACTACTCGCATGGGGTCCTACAATGAGCAGTTCTTC
CASSQTTRMGSYNEQFF
>few|.|TRBV5-1|TRBJ2-7
TGCGCCAGCAGCTTGGGGACTGACGTACTACCCTACGAGCAGTACTTC
CASSLGTDVLPYEQYF
>.|TRBD2|TRBV20-1|TRBJ2-1
TGCAGTGCTAGAGATCGGATCGCGGGGGGGCTTAATGAGCAGTTCTTC
CSARDRIAGGLNEQFF
>.|.|TRBV9|TRBJ2-5
TGTGCCAGCAGCGTAGCTGATCAAGAGACCCAGTACTTC
CASSVADQETQYF
>.|.|TRBV4-1|TRBJ1-6
TGCGCCAGCAGCCAATGGTTAGGGGAGCCACTCCACTTT
CASSQWLGEPLHF
>few|.|TRBV7-9|TRBJ1-4
TGTGCCAGCAGCCCGGACGGCATCGAGAATAATGAAAAACTGTTTTTT
CASSPDGIENNEKLFF
>.|TRBD2|TRBV9|TRBJ2-5
TGTGCCAGCAGCCCCCAATCGTGGGGGGGACTAGGGAATGAGCAGTACTTC
CASSPQSWGGLGNEQYF
>.|.|TRBV7-3|TRBJ1-2
TGTGCCAGCAGTTTTAGTTCACAGGGCTATGGCTACACCTTC
CASSFSSQGYGYTF
>few|.|TRBV12-3/TRBV12-4|TRBJ1-4
TGTGCCAGCACCCTAGGGCAGCCGGGGGAAAAACTGTTTTTT
CASTLGQPGEKLFF
>.|TRBD2|TRBV10-3|TRBJ2-3
TGTGCCATCAAGCCCGGGAACCTACTAGCGGGGGGGCAGGATACGCAGTATTTT
CAIKPGNLLAGGQDTQYF
>few|.|TRBV4-3|TRBJ1-2
TGCGCCAGCAGCCAAGATAACAGCTATGGCTACACCTTC
CASSQDNSYGYTF
>.|TRBD2|TRBV11-3|TRBJ2-5
TGTGCCAGCCAATCGGGACTAGCGGGGGGAAGTGAGCAGTACTTC
CASQSGLAGGSEQYF
>.|.|TRBV15|TRBJ2-3
TGTGCCACCAGCCCGCATGAGGTATATACGCAGTATTTT
CATSPHEVYTQYF
>few|.|TRBV7-3|TRBJ2-3
TGTGCCAGCAGCTCACTAGAATCTGAGTATGATACGCAGTATTTT
CASSSLESEYDTQYF
>.|.|TRBV20-1|TRBJ2-5
TGCAGTGCTAGATCCTGGGGGGGCCCTGTAGCGCAGTACTTC
CSARSWGGPVAQYF
>.|.|TRBV7-2|TRBJ2-3
TGTGCCAGCAACCAGCCGGGATCCCTAGATACGCAGTATTTT
CASNQPGSLDTQYF
>few|.|TRBV5-1|TRBJ2-7
TGCGCCAGCAGCTGGCCCTACAGGGAACCACCCTACGAGCAGTACTTC
CASSWPYREPPYEQYF
>.|.|TRBV9|TRBJ1-1
TGTGCCAGCAGCGTCGACCTTCCCGTTGAAGCTTTCTTT
CASSVDLPVEAFF
>.|.|TRBV3-1|TRBJ2-7
TGTGCCAGCAGCCAATGGACGGACTCCTACGAGCAGTACTTC
CASSQWTDSYEQYF
>few|TRBD2|TRBV29-1|TRBJ2-5
TGCGGCGTGGAAGCGGGGGGGACCCAGTACTTC
CGVEAGGTQYF
>.|TRBD1|TRBV6-2/TRBV6-3|TRBJ1-5
TGTGCCAGCACCCGCCTAGGGACAGGCAATCAGCCCCAGCATTTT
CASTRLGTGNQPQHF
>.|.|TRBV20-1|TRBJ2-7
TGCAGTGCTAGTGTAGTTTACGAGCAGTACTTC
CSASVVYEQYF
>few|TRBD1|TRBV12-5|TRBJ1-5
TGTGCTAGTGGTTCTCCGACAGGGGGCTTAAGTCAGCCCCAGCATTTT
CASGSPTGGLSQPQHF
>few|TRBD1|TRBV28|TRBJ1-1
TGTGCCAGCAGTTTCCTCGACAGGGGGGGGGATGCTTTCTTT
CASSFLDRGGDAFF
>.|TRBD2|TRBV30|TRBJ2-5
TGTGCCTGGAGAGCACACAGCGGACTAGCAGGGGAGACCCAGTACTTC
CAWRAHSGLAGETQYF
>.|.|TRBV7-3|TRBJ1-2
TGTGCCAGCAGCTTAAATGCAGTGGGGGGCTACACCTTC
CASSLNAVGGYTF
>.|.|TRBV20-1|TRBJ1-1
TGCAGTGCTAGTCACGGGGAAAACACTGAAGCTTTCTTT
CSASHGENTEAFF
>many|.|TRBV4-1|TRBJ2-5
TGTGCTAGCAGCCAGGGGCCGTCCCAAGAGACCCAGTACTTC
CASSQGPSQETQYF
>.|.|TRBV6-6|TRBJ1-1
TGTGCCAGCAGTTACGGTCCGCTTGCCCTAGCTGAAGCTTTCTTT
CASSYGPLALAEAFF